The 12 T cell receptor beta chains presented below share a single source sample, sequenced in a study of shared clonotypes between healthy human individuals. Here immunoSEQ multiplex PCR was the method, and the copy in TCRdb shows in-frame clones only, minus some. Seen here are approximately 600,000 clones, approximately 96% observed once, and the top ten hold approximately 0.11%. As defined, naive CD8 cells were CD45RO-negative and positively selected for CCR7, with terminally differentiated effector memory CD45RA+ cells excluded. The sequencing input was naive CD8+ T cells sorted from blood. These TCRs come from a woman between 25 and 40 years old in good health.

The chain has TRBV30 and TRBJ2-7; D is perhaps TRBD1 or TRBD2 (5 bases each). The CDR3 loop spans 14 amino acids. Trimming stripped 6 bases from V and 6 bases from J, with 21 bases between. Germline assignment: CDR1 GTSNPN and CDR2 SVGIG (reference sequence). In DNA, the CDR3 is TGTGCCTGCTGGGGTGGGGGTACGGGGTTCGAGCAGTACTTC. This translates into CACWGGGTGFEQYF.

This rearrangement joins TRBV6-5 to TRBJ2-7, with no clear D. The CDR3 covers 16 residues. Between the trimmed V and J ends, which lost 1 base and 3 bases, there was a span of 16 bases. The germline V gene encodes CDR1 MNHEY and CDR2 SVGAGI. For the CDR3, the DNA is TGTGCCAGCAGTTACTACCATATCCCGGACCGCTACGAGCAGTACTTC. It is translated as CASSYYHIPDRYEQYF.

The chain links TRBV5-4 to TRBJ1-3; D gene unclear. From germline, CDR1 is SGHNT and CDR2 YYREEE (reference sequence). The CDR3 contains 12 residues. V gave up 0 bases and J gave up 3 bases, with 1 base separating them. The CDR3 region is CASSLDGNTIYF. The CDR3 DNA reads as TGTGCCAGCAGCTTGGATGGAAACACCATATATTTT.

The chain carries TRBV14 and TRBJ2-1, with D tentatively TRBD2 (5 bases). Trimming pared 0 bases from V and 0 bases from J, leaving 15 bases between. The CDR3 spans 18 residues. The germline CDR1 and CDR2 sequences are SGHDN and FVKESK. The DNA of the CDR3 is TGTGCCAGCAGCCAAGATTTACTTGAGGGAACCTCCTACAATGAGCAGTTCTTC. The encoded protein is CASSQDLLEGTSYNEQFF.

V gene TRBV28 combines with J gene TRBJ2-5, with D perhaps matching TRBD2 (6 bases). The CDR3 is made up of 12 amino acids. CDR1 and CDR2 from the germline V gene are MDHEN and SYDVKM. Trimming cost V 5 bases and J 11 bases, with 15 bases left between them. The chain's CDR3 is CASSLGTFGQYF. CDR3 DNA sequence: TGTGCCAGCAGTCTAGGGACTTTCGGGCAGTACTTC. The variable domain in full, completed from reference TRBV28 and TRBJ2-5, reads DVKVTQSSRYLVKRTGEKVFLECVQDMDHENMFWYRQDPGLGLRLIYFSYDVKMKEKGDIPEGYSVSREKKERFSLILESASTNQTSMYLCASSLGTFGQYFGPGTRLLVL.

The rearrangement links TRBV6-6 to TRBJ1-1; D is undetermined. Trimming took 8 bases from V and 5 from J, leaving 15 bases between them. The CDR3 has 13 residues. Germline values: CDR1 MNHNY, CDR2 SVGAGI (reference sequence). In DNA, the CDR3 is TGTGCCAGCTTTACAGCCCGGCGGACTGAAGCTTTCTTT. Translation: CASFTARRTEAFF.

V gene TRBV6-5 combines with J gene TRBJ1-5; D is undetermined. The V gene lost 6 bases and the J gene lost 3 bases, with 9 bases spanning the gap. The CDR3 extends over 13 amino acids. CDR1 and CDR2 from the germline V gene are MNHEY and SVGAGI. The CDR3 is CASSLGINQPQHF. The CDR3 DNA reads as TGTGCCAGCAGCCTCGGGATCAATCAGCCCCAGCATTTT.

V is TRBV7-7 and J is TRBJ2-5, with 13 positions matching TRBD2. The CDR3 has 18 residues. Germline CDR1 reads SSHAT; CDR2 reads FNYEAQ (reference sequence). V dropped 5 bases and J dropped 4; count of bases not matched to a gene: 13. CDR3 loop: CASSPQPTSGRVAETQYF. DNA for the CDR3: TGTGCCAGCAGCCCGCAGCCTACTAGCGGGAGGGTCGCAGAGACCCAGTACTTC. The full variable domain, in which reference TRBV7-7 and TRBJ2-5 provide the parts outside the CDR3, is GAGVSQSPRYKVTKRGQDVTLRCDPISSHATLYWYQQALGQGPEFLTYFNYEAQPDKSGLPSDRFSAERPEGSISTLTIQRTEQRDSAMYRCASSPQPTSGRVAETQYFGPGTRLLVL.

V gene TRBV10-3 combines with J gene TRBJ2-2; 10 nucleotides match TRBD1. This CDR3 is built from 17 residues. Unmatched junction bases numbered 6, after V lost 5 bases and J lost 0 bases. Per germline, CDR1 ENHRY and CDR2 SYGVKD. DNA for the CDR3: TGTGCCATCAGTACACCGGGACAGGGGACGAACACCGGGGAGCTGTTTTTT. Its translation is CAISTPGQGTNTGELFF.

This chain links TRBV2 with TRBJ2-3; D not certain. Germline V gene data show CDR1 as SNHLY and CDR2 as FYNNEI. The CDR3 extends over 15 amino acids. The V gene lost 1 base and the J gene lost 0 bases, with 8 bases spanning the gap. The CDR3 coding sequence is TGTGCCAGCAGTGAAGTAGGCAGGAGCACAGATACGCAGTATTTT. Translated, it gives CASSEVGRSTDTQYF. Filled out from reference TRBV2 and TRBJ2-3, the complete variable domain reads EPEVTQTPSHQVTQMGQEVILRCVPISNHLYFYWYRQILGQKVEFLVSFYNNEISEKSEIFDDQFSVERPDGSNFTLKIRSTKLEDSAMYFCASSEVGRSTDTQYFGPGTRLTVL.

CDR3 sequence reads: CASSILAGGVNTEAFF. DNA for the CDR3: TGTGCCAGTAGTATACTTGCGGGGGGCGTGAACACTGAAGCTTTCTTT. V gene TRBV19 combines with J gene TRBJ1-1; possible D gene TRBD1, 6 bases. The CDR3 extends over 16 amino acids. Trimming pared 2 bases from V and 0 bases from J, leaving 13 bases between. CDR1 is LNHDA and CDR2 is SQIVND in the germline V gene (reference sequence).

The chain carries TRBV27 and TRBJ1-5, with a tentative D call TRBD1 (6 bases). The CDR3 is 14 residues long. The ends were cut back, 4 bases at V and 4 bases at J, with 11 bases in the middle. Germline values: CDR1 MNHEY, CDR2 SMNVEV (reference sequence). Here the CDR3 DNA reads TGTGCCAGCAGTTCAGGGGTTGAGAATCAGCCCCAGCATTTT. Protein: CASSSGVENQPQHF.